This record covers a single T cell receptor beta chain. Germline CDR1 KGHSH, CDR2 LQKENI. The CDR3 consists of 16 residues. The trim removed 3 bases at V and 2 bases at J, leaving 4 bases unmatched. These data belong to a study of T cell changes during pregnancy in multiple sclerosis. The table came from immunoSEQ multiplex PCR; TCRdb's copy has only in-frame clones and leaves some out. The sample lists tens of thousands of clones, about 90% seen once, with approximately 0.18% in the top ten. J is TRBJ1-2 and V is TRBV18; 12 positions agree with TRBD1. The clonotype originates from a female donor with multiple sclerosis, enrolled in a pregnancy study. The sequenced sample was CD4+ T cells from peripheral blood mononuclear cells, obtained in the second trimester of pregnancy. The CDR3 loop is CASSPGQGAPNYGYTF. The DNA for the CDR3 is TGTGCCAGCTCACCGGGACAGGGGGCTCCCAACTATGGCTACACCTTC.